This T cell receptor (beta chain) was observed in a study of blood T cell repertoires in COVID-19. Profiled with immunoSEQ multiplex PCR; TCRdb holds only in-frame clones, not every one. The repertoire has 250,000 to 300,000 clones, roughly 90% of them found once; the top ten carry under 2.5%. The CDR3 sequence is 14 residues long. The V gene's germline CDR1 is SGHRS and CDR2 YFSETQ. V lost 4 bases to trimming and J lost 5 bases, with 16 bases between them. The J gene is TRBJ2-7, the V gene TRBV5-1; D is undetermined. The receptor comes from a woman in her fifties or sixties who had recovered from COVID-19. Material: PBMCs or T cells enriched from blood (not recorded which). CDR3: CASSPTPSYDEQYF. CDR3 in DNA: TGCGCCAGCAGCCCAACACCATCTTATGACGAGCAGTACTTC. Drawing the rest from reference TRBV5-1 and TRBJ2-7, the complete variable domain is KAGVTQTPRYLIKTRGQQVTLSCSPISGHRSVSWYQQTPGQGLQFLFEYFSETQRNKGNFPGRFSGRQFSNSRSEMNVSTLELGDSALYLCASSPTPSYDEQYFGPGTRLTVT.